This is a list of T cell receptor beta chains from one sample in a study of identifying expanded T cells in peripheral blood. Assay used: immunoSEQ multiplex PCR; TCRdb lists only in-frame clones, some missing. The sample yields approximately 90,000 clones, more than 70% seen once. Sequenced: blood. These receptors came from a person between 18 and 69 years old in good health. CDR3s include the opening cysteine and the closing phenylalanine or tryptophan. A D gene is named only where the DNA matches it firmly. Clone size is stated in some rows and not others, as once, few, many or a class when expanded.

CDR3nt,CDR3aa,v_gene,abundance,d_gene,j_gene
TGCGCCAGCAGCTTTTTTGTCTCCGGTAACGGGGTTGTGTACGAGCAGTACTTC,CASSFFVSGNGVVYEQYF,TRBV5-1,NA,NA,TRBJ2-7
TGTGCCAGCAGCTTAAACCTAGCTATCACCGGGGAGCTGTTTTTT,CASSLNLAITGELFF,TRBV7-3,NA,NA,TRBJ2-2
TGTGCCAGCTCCTCACGCGGGGCTACGGATAGCAATCAGCCCCAGCATTTT,CASSSRGATDSNQPQHF,TRBV18,NA,NA,TRBJ1-5
TGTGCCTGGAGTGGAATGTATAGCGGGGGGGCTCGGTACAATGAGCAGTTCTTC,CAWSGMYSGGARYNEQFF,TRBV30,NA,TRBD2,TRBJ2-1
TGTGCCAGCAGTGCCTTAGAGAATTCAGATGAAAAACTGTTTTTT,CASSALENSDEKLFF,TRBV28,NA,NA,TRBJ1-4
TGTGCCAGCTCAATCGGGCGCCATGGATCCTACAATGAGCAGTTCTTC,CASSIGRHGSYNEQFF,TRBV18,NA,NA,TRBJ2-1
TGCAGCGTGCCCCTAGGGCACCAGGTCCACAATGAGCAGTTCTTC,CSVPLGHQVHNEQFF,TRBV29-1,NA,NA,TRBJ2-1
TGTGCCAGCAGCACGGGACAGGGGTTGCAGCCCCAGCATTTT,CASSTGQGLQPQHF,TRBV7-2,NA,TRBD1,TRBJ1-5
TGTGCCAGCAGTGGGGGACAGGACATCGGGGAGCTGTTTTTT,CASSGGQDIGELFF,TRBV6-1,few,TRBD1,TRBJ2-2
TGTGCCAGCAGCGCTCGAATTGGGGCCTACAATGAGCAGTTCTTC,CASSARIGAYNEQFF,TRBV9,NA,NA,TRBJ2-1
TGTGCCAGTAGAAACAGCCTGCTAAACACCGGGGAGCTGTTTTTT,CASRNSLLNTGELFF,TRBV19,NA,NA,TRBJ2-2
TGTGCCAGCAGCGCTGATGGGACAGTCCGTAATCAGCCCCAGCATTTT,CASSADGTVRNQPQHF,TRBV9,once,TRBD1,TRBJ1-5
TGCGCCAGCAGCCATTACACAGGGGGGCTTCAGCCCCAGCATTTT,CASSHYTGGLQPQHF,TRBV4-1,NA,TRBD1,TRBJ1-5
TGTGCCAGCAGGCCAGGGGGCGCCCCCAAGCAGTACTTC,CASRPGGAPKQYF,TRBV6-1,NA,TRBD1,TRBJ2-7
TGTGCCAGCAGCCAAGATCCGAGTGGATCTGGAAACACCATATATTTT,CASSQDPSGSGNTIYF,TRBV4-2,NA,NA,TRBJ1-3
TGCGCCAGCAGTCTCCGGGGGGCACCCACAGATACGCAGTATTTT,CASSLRGAPTDTQYF,TRBV10-1,NA,NA,TRBJ2-3
TGTGCCAGCAGCCAAGATATGAGCTCTGGGGCCAACGTCCTGACTTTC,CASSQDMSSGANVLTF,TRBV4-2,few,NA,TRBJ2-6
TGTGCCAGCAGTCTAGACAGGAACACCGGGGAGCTGTTTTTT,CASSLDRNTGELFF,TRBV6-5,NA,NA,TRBJ2-2
TGTGCCTGGAGAACAGGGTCCGGGGCCAACGTCCTGACTTTC,CAWRTGSGANVLTF,TRBV30,NA,NA,TRBJ2-6
TGTGCCAGCAGCCCGGGACGGTCCCCGGAGACCCAGTACTTC,CASSPGRSPETQYF,TRBV7-3,NA,NA,TRBJ2-5
TGTGCCAGCAGCAGGGGGACAGGGGAAAATCAGCCCCAGCATTTT,CASSRGTGENQPQHF,TRBV5-8,few,TRBD1,TRBJ1-5
TGTGCCAGCAGTTTGGATACTCCGAACACCGGGGAGCTGTTTTTT,CASSLDTPNTGELFF,TRBV2,NA,NA,TRBJ2-2
TGTGCCAGCGGGGGATCGCAGGCAGATACGCAGTATTTT,CASGGSQADTQYF,TRBV7-8,NA,NA,TRBJ2-3
TGTGCCAGCGGGAGGGGTCTGGAGTCACCCCTCCACTTT,CASGRGLESPLHF,TRBV6-5,NA,NA,TRBJ1-6
TGTGCCAGCAGTTTATCCCCGGGAGACACTGAAGCTTTCTTT,CASSLSPGDTEAFF,TRBV27,NA,NA,TRBJ1-1
TGTGCCAGCAGCTTCCTAGCGGGGATTTGGGATACGCAGTATTTT,CASSFLAGIWDTQYF,TRBV9,NA,TRBD2,TRBJ2-3
TGTGCCAGCAGACGGACAGATACGCAGTATTTT,CASRRTDTQYF,TRBV6-1,NA,NA,TRBJ2-3
TGCGCCAGCAGCTTGACAGGTAACAACGAGCAGTACTTC,CASSLTGNNEQYF,TRBV5-1,once,NA,TRBJ2-7
TGCGCCAGCAGCTTGGGGGGCCAGGGGGCTACAGATACGCAGTATTTT,CASSLGGQGATDTQYF,TRBV5-1,NA,TRBD1,TRBJ2-3
TGTGCCAGCAGTGTCGCCTCCTACGAGCAGTACTTC,CASSVASYEQYF,TRBV2,few,NA,TRBJ2-7
TGCGCCAGCAGCTTGGACAGGGCGGAGACCCAGTACTTC,CASSLDRAETQYF,TRBV5-1,NA,NA,TRBJ2-5
TGTGCCTGGAACAGGGGACTAGCCAACAATGAGCAGTTCTTC,CAWNRGLANNEQFF,TRBV30,NA,TRBD2,TRBJ2-1
TGTGCCTGGAGGCCAGGGATTTTTCGAAATTCACCCCTCCACTTT,CAWRPGIFRNSPLHF,TRBV30,NA,NA,TRBJ1-6